What follows is one TCR beta chain and its context. Its specificity is unknown. This specimen comes from a study of identical twins. Whole-study findings and limits: Partial confounding of zero-insertion analyses by invariant MAIT and iNKT cells was possible.

V lost 4 bases and J lost 4, with 13 bases in between. CDR3 length: 14 amino acids. CDR1 and CDR2 (germline): MNHEY, SVGAGI. TCRdb re-analysed the 5' RACE reads in MiXCR, keeping a single row per CDR3 protein. The sample contains about 520,000 distinct CDR3 sequences, 20% to 25% of which appear only once. Separately, the same data were catalogued under a study of T cells expressing NK-cell markers. That paper notes: Seropositivity for HCMV was found in most of the eight sequenced donors, with one seronegative. In more than 5 donors, dominant CD3+CD56+NKG2C+ clones formed 1.0-7.0% of CD8+ cells.

The TCR comes from a woman aged 18-29 years in good health. Sequenced sample: CD4+ T cells sorted from blood. The V gene is TRBV6-5, the J gene TRBJ1-1; tentative D call: TRBD1 (5 bases). CDR3 sequence (DNA): TGTGCCAGCAGTTGGGGGTTAGGTTTCACTGAAGCTTTCTTT. This translates into CASSWGLGFTEAFF.